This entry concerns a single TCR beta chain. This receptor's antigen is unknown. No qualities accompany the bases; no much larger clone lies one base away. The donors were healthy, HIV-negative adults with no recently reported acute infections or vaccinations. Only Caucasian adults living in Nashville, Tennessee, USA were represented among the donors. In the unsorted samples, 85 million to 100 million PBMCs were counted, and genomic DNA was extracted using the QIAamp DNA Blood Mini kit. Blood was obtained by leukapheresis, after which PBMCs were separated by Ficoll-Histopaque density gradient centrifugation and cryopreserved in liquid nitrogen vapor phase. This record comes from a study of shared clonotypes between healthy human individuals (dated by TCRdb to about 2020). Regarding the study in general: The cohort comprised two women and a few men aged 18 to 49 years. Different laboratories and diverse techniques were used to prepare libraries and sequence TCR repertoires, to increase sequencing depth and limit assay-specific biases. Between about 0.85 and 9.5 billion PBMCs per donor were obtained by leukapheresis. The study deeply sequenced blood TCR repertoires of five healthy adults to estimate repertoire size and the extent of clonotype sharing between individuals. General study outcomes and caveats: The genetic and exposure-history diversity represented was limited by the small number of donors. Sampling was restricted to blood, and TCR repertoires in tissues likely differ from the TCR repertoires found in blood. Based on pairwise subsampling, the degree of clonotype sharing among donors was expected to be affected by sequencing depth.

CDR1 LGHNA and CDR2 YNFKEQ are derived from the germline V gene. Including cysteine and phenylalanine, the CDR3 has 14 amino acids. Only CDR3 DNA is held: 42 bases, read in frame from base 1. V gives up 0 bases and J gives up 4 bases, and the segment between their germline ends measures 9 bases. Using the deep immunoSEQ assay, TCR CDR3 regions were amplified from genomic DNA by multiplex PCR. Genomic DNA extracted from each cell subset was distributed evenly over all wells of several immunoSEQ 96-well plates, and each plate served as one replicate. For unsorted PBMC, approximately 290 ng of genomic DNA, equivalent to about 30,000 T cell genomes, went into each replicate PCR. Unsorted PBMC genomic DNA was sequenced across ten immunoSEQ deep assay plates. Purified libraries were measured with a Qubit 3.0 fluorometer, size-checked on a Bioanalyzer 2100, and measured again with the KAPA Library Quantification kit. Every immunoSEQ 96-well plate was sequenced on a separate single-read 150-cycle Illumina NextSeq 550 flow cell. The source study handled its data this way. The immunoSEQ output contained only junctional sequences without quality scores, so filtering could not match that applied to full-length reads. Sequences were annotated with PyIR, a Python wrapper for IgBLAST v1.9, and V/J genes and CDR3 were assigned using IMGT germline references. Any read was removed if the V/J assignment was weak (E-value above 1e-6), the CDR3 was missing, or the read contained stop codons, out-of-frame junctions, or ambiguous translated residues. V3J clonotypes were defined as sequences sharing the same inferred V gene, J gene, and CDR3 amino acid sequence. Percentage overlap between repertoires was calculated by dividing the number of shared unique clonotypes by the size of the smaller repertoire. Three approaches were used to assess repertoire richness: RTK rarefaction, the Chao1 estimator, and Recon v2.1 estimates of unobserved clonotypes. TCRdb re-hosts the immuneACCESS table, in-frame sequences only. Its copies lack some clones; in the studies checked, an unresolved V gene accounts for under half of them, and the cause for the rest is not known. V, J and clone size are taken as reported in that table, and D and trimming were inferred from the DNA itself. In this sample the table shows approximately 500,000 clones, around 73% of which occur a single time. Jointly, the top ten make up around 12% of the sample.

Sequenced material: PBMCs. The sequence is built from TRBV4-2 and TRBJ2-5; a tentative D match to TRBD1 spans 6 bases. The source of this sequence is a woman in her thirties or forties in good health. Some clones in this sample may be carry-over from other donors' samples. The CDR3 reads CASSQDPGAETQYF. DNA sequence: TGTGCCAGCAGCCAAGATCCAGGGGCAGAGACCCAGTACTTC.